The 20 T cell receptor beta chains below were found in one sample sequenced in a study of blood T cell repertoires in COVID-19. TCRdb's copy holds only in-frame clones and misses some; the assay was immunoSEQ multiplex PCR. Counted here are some 270,000 clones, roughly nine tenths occurring once; the ten biggest clones make up around 8.8%. The sequenced material came from peripheral blood. The source is a man in his forties with active or convalescent COVID-19.

The V and J genes are TRBV29-1 and TRBJ1-1; D gene ambiguous. This CDR3 has 15 residues. The V gene's germline CDR1 is SQVTM and CDR2 ANQGSEA. Trimming shortened V by 7 bases and J by 2 bases, and 20 bases separated the two germline ends. CDR3 DNA: TGCAGCGACCCCTCAGGCTTTGACGGAAACACTGAAGCTTTCTTT. Its protein product is CSDPSGFDGNTEAFF.

V is TRBV21-1 and J is TRBJ1-6. TRBV21-1 is a pseudogene segment. This CDR3 is built from 10 residues. CDR3 coding DNA: TGTGCCTACCCTATTTCACCCCTCCACTTT. Translated, it gives CAYPISPLHF.

The gene calls are TRBV19 and TRBJ1-5, with D perhaps TRBD1 (5 bases). Germline V gene data show CDR1 as LNHDA and CDR2 as SQIVND (reference sequence). V lost 8 bases and J lost 3, with 14 bases in between. The CDR3 length is 14 residues. CDR3 nucleotide sequence: TGTGCCAGTGGGGTAGACAGTCCCAATCAGCCCCAGCATTTT. It is translated as CASGVDSPNQPQHF.

The chain is built from TRBV28 and TRBJ1-1; D not certain. The V and J ends lost 5 bases and 0 bases respectively, with 16 bases between them. The CDR3 is 16 residues long. Germline V gene lookup returns CDR1 MDHEN and CDR2 SYDVKM. The DNA of the CDR3 is TGTGCCAGCAGTCCATGGGCGGGTCGCATGAACACTGAAGCTTTCTTT. Protein product: CASSPWAGRMNTEAFF.

This chain links TRBV6-5 with TRBJ2-7, with 11 bases fitting TRBD2. This CDR3 has 15 amino acids. Losses at the gene ends were 2 bases for V and 3 bases for J; bases not matched to a gene: 3. Looked up from germline, CDR1 is MNHEY and CDR2 is SVGAGI. CDR3 region: CASSYGSGGGYEQYF. DNA for the CDR3: TGTGCCAGCAGTTACGGTAGCGGGGGGGGCTACGAGCAGTACTTC.

The chain is built from TRBV7-9 and TRBJ2-7, with TRBD2 as a possible D gene (7 bases). Germline V lookup: CDR1 SEHNR, CDR2 FQNEAQ (reference sequence). CDR3 length: 13 residues. V shed 5 bases and J shed 5 bases, with 13 bases lying between them. CDR3 in DNA: TGTGCCAGCAGCCTCGGGGGGCTCGACGAGCAGTACTTC. The encoded protein is CASSLGGLDEQYF.

The chain uses TRBV28 and TRBJ1-2; 7 bases agree with TRBD1. This CDR3 region has 15 residues. Losses at the gene ends were 6 bases for V and 7 bases for J; bases not matched to a gene: 14. The germline V gene encodes CDR1 MDHEN and CDR2 SYDVKM. The CDR3 here is CASSHGQDTRRGYTF. The CDR3 nucleotides read TGTGCCAGCAGCCACGGACAGGATACTAGACGTGGCTACACCTTC.

V and J are TRBV2 and TRBJ1-4, with no clear D. The germline CDR1 and CDR2 sequences are SNHLY and FYNNEI. Trimming left V 3 bases short and J 0 bases short, with 11 bases between. This CDR3 has 16 residues. The CDR3 DNA follows: TGTGCCAGCAGTGAGAACGTCCCGGCAACTAATGAAAAACTGTTTTTT. Residues: CASSENVPATNEKLFF. Filled out from reference TRBV2 and TRBJ1-4, the complete variable domain reads EPEVTQTPSHQVTQMGQEVILRCVPISNHLYFYWYRQILGQKVEFLVSFYNNEISEKSEIFDDQFSVERPDGSNFTLKIRSTKLEDSAMYFCASSENVPATNEKLFFGSGTQLSVL.

CDR3 DNA: TGTGCCAGCAGCTCCGGAGGCGGCGCTAGCACAGATACGCAGTATTTT. It encodes CASSSGGGASTDTQYF. This sequence joins TRBV5-4 and TRBJ2-3; TRBD2 is a possible D gene (5 bases). This CDR3 has 16 amino acids. CDR1 and CDR2 from the germline V gene are SGHNT and YYREEE (reference sequence). V lost 3 bases and J 0 bases, leaving 14 bases between the germline ends.

The chain recombines TRBV7-9 with TRBJ2-3; TRBD2 matches 10 bases. The CDR3 consists of 15 residues. Per germline, CDR1 SEHNR and CDR2 FQNEAQ (reference sequence). With 7 bases clipped from V and 4 bases from J, the junction kept 8 bases outside the gene matches. DNA of the CDR3: TGTGCCAGCATATCTAGCGGGAGAGGATCAGATACGCAGTATTTT. It encodes CASISSGRGSDTQYF. Based on the CDR3 plus reference TRBV7-9 and TRBJ2-3, the full variable domain is DTGVSQNPRHKITKRGQNVTFRCDPISEHNRLYWYRQTLGQGPEFLTYFQNEAQLEKSRLLSDRFSAERPKGSFSTLEIQRTEQGDSAMYLCASISSGRGSDTQYFGPGTRLTVL.

The chain uses TRBV19 and TRBJ2-7; TRBD2 is a possible D gene (6 bases). Germline-derived CDR1 and CDR2 are LNHDA and SQIVND (reference sequence). This CDR3 is 15 amino acids long. V shed 7 bases and J shed 6 bases, with 22 bases lying between them. The CDR3 DNA reads TGTGCCAGTAAAGGAGGGGTGACGGCCAGCGGCGAGCAGTACTTC. Amino acid sequence: CASKGGVTASGEQYF.

There are a few counts of this clone. The rearrangement links TRBV13 to TRBJ1-1, with TRBD1 as a possible D gene (5 bases). Germline V gene lookup returns CDR1 PRHDT and CDR2 FYEKMQ (reference sequence). Between the trimmed V and J ends, which lost 0 bases and 5 bases, there was a span of 13 bases. There are 15 residues in the CDR3. This chain's CDR3 is CASSLGAWEGTEAFF. The CDR3 nucleotides read TGTGCCAGCAGCTTAGGAGCTTGGGAGGGGACTGAAGCTTTCTTT.

The V gene is TRBV7-6, the J gene TRBJ2-7, with a tentative D call TRBD2 (5 bases). From germline, CDR1 is SGHVS and CDR2 FNYEAQ. The CDR3 has 13 amino acids. Trimming cost V 1 base and J 5 bases, with 9 bases left between them. CDR3 bases: TGTGCCAGCAGCTTAGGGACTGAGAACGAGCAGTACTTC. Its translation: CASSLGTENEQYF.

The genes are TRBV5-5 and TRBJ1-1, with 7 bases fitting TRBD1. The CDR3 is 17 amino acids. The germline V gene encodes CDR1 SGHKS and CDR2 YYEKEE (reference sequence). Trimming cost V 0 bases and J 0 bases; bases outside gene matches: 8. Here the CDR3 DNA reads TGTGCCAGCAGCTTGGTTGACAGGGTTGAAGTGAACACTGAAGCTTTCTTT. As protein: CASSLVDRVEVNTEAFF.

This clone was observed a single time. J is TRBJ1-3 and V is TRBV5-1, with D maybe TRBD1 (6 bases). The CDR3 contains 16 residues. V was cut by 2 bases and J by 0 bases, with 12 bases left in between. Germline V gene lookup returns CDR1 SGHRS and CDR2 YFSETQ. The CDR3 here is CASSFDGQYSGNTIYF. CDR3 nucleotide sequence: TGCGCCAGCAGCTTTGACGGACAGTACTCTGGAAACACCATATATTTT.

This clone was counted a few times. The chain combines TRBV9 with TRBJ2-5; 13 positions agree with TRBD2. CDR3 length: 16 residues. J lost 1 base, V lost 3 bases, and 3 bases had no gene match. In germline, CDR1 is SGDLS, CDR2 YYNGEE. The CDR3 here is CASSGGTSGAQETQYF. CDR3 sequence (DNA): TGTGCCAGCAGCGGCGGGACTAGCGGGGCCCAAGAGACCCAGTACTTC.

The chain joins TRBV30 to TRBJ1-5; possible D gene TRBD1, 6 bases. Deletions cut 4 bases from V and 7 bases from J, with 14 bases between. Germline CDR1 is GTSNPN and CDR2 is SVGIG (reference sequence). This CDR3 is 13 amino acids long. The CDR3 DNA reads TGTGCCTGGACCTTGGGGGCGCAGCAGCCCCAGCATTTT. Residues: CAWTLGAQQPQHF.

About this clone itself: The junction and the germline gene differ at one end; a read error may be behind it. The V and J genes are TRBV5-1 and TRBJ2-2, with a weak D call TRBD2 (6 bases). Germline-derived CDR1 and CDR2 are SGHRS and YFSETQ. This CDR3 is 15 amino acids long. CDR3 residues: CASSLEGGEHRGAVF. CDR3 DNA sequence: TGCGCCAGCAGCTTGGAGGGAGGCGAACACCGGGGAGCTGTTTTT. Using reference TRBV5-1 and TRBJ2-2 for the parts outside the CDR3, the full variable domain is KAGVTQTPRYLIKTRGQQVTLSCSPISGHRSVSWYQQTPGQGLQFLFEYFSETQRNKGNFPGRFSGRQFSNSRSEMNVSTLELGDSALYLCASSLEGGEHRGAVFGEGSRLTVL.

The chain recombines TRBV7-6 with TRBJ1-6; D perhaps matches TRBD1 (5 bases). Germline values: CDR1 SGHVS, CDR2 FNYEAQ. The CDR3 totals 14 residues. V was shortened by 5 bases and J by 10 bases, with 15 bases between the two germline ends. Here the CDR3 DNA reads TGTGCCAGCAGCCCCTCGGGGGGTACGTCACCCCTCCACTTT. Protein: CASSPSGGTSPLHF.

The chain links TRBV5-8 to TRBJ2-7, with 7 bases matching TRBD2. Trimming removed 6 bases from V and 1 base from J; junction bases left unmatched: 7. Germline V gene lookup returns CDR1 SGHTS and CDR2 YDEGEE. The CDR3 is made up of 14 amino acids. The CDR3 DNA sequence: TGTGCCAGCAACCTGGGGAGGGGATCCTACGAGCAGTACTTC. It translates to CASNLGRGSYEQYF.